This TCR beta chain was captured by sequencing in a study of OX40 agonist ivuxolimab in advanced cancers. Background on the study: The dose-escalation group included hepatocellular carcinoma, melanoma, renal cell carcinoma and head and neck cancer. Study findings and constraints: At 0.1 to 3.0 mg/kg, CD4+ and CD8+ blood T cells expanded clonally by week 6. Low clonal expansion, among the lowest seen, marked partial responders at 0.1-3.0 mg/kg. Relative to CD4+, CD8+ T cells held more expanded clones on average.

TCRdb keeps only in-frame clones here, not all; method: immunoSEQ multiplex PCR. The sample holds about 86,000 clones, roughly 87% seen once. Remarks on this clone: Its antigen is unidentified.

The V segment lost 5 bases and the J segment 1 base; nucleotides outside the gene matches: 11. Germline CDR1 reads SEHNR; CDR2 reads FQNEAQ (reference sequence). This CDR3 is built from 16 residues. V and J are TRBV7-9 and TRBJ2-7; 7 nucleotides line up with TRBD1. The sequencing here drew on CD4+ or CD8+ T cells sorted from blood, taken in a trial of the OX40 agonist ivuxolimab. The TCR originated in an adult with an advanced solid tumor such as melanoma, head and neck, liver or kidney cancer. The DNA of the CDR3 is TGTGCCAGCAGCCGCCTCCGGGACAGCCTTTCCTACGAGCAGTACTTC. Translating it yields CASSRLRDSLSYEQYF.